This section outlines one TCR beta chain sequence together with its context. Its antigen remains unidentified. TCRdb's copy holds only in-frame clones and misses some; the assay was immunoSEQ multiplex PCR. The data hold 130,000 to 150,000 clones, with roughly three quarters observed a single time. Germline CDR1 reads SGHTA; CDR2 reads FQGNSA. Trimming removed 5 bases from V and 8 bases from J; junction bases left unmatched: 11. This CDR3 region has 14 residues. The sample comes from a study of cytotoxic CD8 clonotypes in ibrutinib-treated CLL. Study-wide background: The taking of response samples occurred after a median roughly twelve months of treatment, with a range of 6 to 36. Findings and limits, study-wide: The clonality rise at ibrutinib response reflected private clonotype expansion. Baseline values of clonality outstripped age-matched healthy donors and followed circulating CD8+ T-cell counts.

This receptor was identified in a human donor with chronic lymphocytic leukemia. The input for sequencing was PBMCs, taken after 12 months of ibrutinib treatment. The chain carries TRBV7-2 and TRBJ1-2; 7 bases fit TRBD1. The CDR3 nucleotides read TGTGCCAGCAGCACGCGACAGGGTGTGAAGGGCTACACCTTC. Encoded protein: CASSTRQGVKGYTF.